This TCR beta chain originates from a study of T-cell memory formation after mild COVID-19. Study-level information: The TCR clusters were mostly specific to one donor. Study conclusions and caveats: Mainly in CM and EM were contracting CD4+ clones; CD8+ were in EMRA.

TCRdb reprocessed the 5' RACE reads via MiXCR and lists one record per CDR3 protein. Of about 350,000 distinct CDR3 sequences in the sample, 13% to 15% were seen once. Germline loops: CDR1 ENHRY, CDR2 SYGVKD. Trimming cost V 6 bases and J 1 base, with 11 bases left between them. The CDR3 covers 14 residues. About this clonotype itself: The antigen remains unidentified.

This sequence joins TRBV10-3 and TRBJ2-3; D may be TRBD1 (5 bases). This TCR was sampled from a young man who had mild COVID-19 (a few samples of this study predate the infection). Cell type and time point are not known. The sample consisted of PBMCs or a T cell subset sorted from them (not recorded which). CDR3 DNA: TGTGCCATCAGCTCACAGGACCGCACAGATACGCAGTATTTT. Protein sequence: CAISSQDRTDTQYF.